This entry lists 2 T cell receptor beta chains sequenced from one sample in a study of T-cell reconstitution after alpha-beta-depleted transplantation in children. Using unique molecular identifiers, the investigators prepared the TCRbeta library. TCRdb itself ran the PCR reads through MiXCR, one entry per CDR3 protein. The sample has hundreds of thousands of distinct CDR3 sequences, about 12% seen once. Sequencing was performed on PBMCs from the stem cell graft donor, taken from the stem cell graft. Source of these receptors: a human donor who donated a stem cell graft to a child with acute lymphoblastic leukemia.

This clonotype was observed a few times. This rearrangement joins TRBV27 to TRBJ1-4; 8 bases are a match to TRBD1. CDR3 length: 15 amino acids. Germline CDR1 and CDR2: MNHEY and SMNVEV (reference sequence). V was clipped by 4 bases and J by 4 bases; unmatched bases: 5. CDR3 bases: TGTGCCAGCAGTTCACGGACAGGGCATAATGAAAAACTGTTTTTT. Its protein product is CASSSRTGHNEKLFF.

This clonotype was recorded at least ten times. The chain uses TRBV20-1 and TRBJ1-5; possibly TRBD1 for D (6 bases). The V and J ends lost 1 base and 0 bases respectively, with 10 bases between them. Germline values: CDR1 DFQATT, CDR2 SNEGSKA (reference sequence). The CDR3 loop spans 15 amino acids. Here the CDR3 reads CSARADRYSNQPQHF. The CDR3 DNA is TGCAGTGCTAGAGCAGACAGGTATAGCAATCAGCCCCAGCATTTT.